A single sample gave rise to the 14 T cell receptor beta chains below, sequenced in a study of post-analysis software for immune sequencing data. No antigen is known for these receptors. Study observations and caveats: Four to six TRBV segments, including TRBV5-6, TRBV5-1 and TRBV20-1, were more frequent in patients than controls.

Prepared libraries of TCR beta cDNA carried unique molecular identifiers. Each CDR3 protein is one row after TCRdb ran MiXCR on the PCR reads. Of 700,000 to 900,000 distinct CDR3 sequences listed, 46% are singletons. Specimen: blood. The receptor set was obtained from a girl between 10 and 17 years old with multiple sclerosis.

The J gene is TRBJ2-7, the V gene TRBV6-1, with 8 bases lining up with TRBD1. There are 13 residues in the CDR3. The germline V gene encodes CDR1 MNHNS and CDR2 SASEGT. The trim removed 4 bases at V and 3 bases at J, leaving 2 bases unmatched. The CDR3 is CASSGGQDYEQYF. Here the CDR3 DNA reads TGTGCCAGCAGTGGGGGACAGGACTACGAGCAGTACTTC.

CDR3 region: CASSWGARVEQFF. In DNA, the CDR3 is TGTGCCAGCAGTTGGGGGGCGAGGGTTGAGCAGTTCTTC. This chain links TRBV27 with TRBJ2-1, with D possibly called TRBD1 or TRBD2 (6 bases each). CDR3 size: 13 residues. Germline loops: CDR1 MNHEY, CDR2 SMNVEV (reference sequence). The V and J ends lost 4 bases and 9 bases respectively, with 13 bases between them.

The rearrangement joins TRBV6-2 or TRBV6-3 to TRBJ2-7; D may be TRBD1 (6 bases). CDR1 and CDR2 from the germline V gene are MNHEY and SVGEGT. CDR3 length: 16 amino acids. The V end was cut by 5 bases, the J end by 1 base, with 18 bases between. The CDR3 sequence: CASSLRTDYGSYEQYF. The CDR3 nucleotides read TGTGCCAGCAGTCTCCGGACAGACTATGGGTCCTACGAGCAGTACTTC.

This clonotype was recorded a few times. The CDR3, as DNA: TGCAGTGCTAGGGGCTTGAGGAGCAATGAGCAGTTCTTC. It codes for CSARGLRSNEQFF. The V call is TRBV20-1, the J call TRBJ2-1; D remains unclear. Trimming took 3 bases from V and 6 from J, leaving 12 bases between them. Per germline, CDR1 DFQATT and CDR2 SNEGSKA (reference sequence). This CDR3 has 13 amino acids.

As DNA, the CDR3 is TGTGCCACCAGGGAGGGAGCGCAAGAGACCCAGTACTTC. It encodes CATREGAQETQYF. V and J are TRBV24-1 and TRBJ2-5; possibly TRBD2 for D (6 bases). CDR1 and CDR2 (germline): KGHDR, SFDVKD. The CDR3 runs to 13 residues. Between the trimmed V and J ends, which lost 7 bases and 2 bases, there was a span of 10 bases.

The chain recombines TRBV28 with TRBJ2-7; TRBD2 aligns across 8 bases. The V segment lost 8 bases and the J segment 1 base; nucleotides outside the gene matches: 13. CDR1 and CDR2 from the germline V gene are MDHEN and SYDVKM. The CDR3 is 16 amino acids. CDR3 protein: CASASPGASGSYEQYF. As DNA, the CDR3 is TGTGCCAGCGCGAGCCCGGGGGCTAGCGGGTCCTACGAGCAGTACTTC.

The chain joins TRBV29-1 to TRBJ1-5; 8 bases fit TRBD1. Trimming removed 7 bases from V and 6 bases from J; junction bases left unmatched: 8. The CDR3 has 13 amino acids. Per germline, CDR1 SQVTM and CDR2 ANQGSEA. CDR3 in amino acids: CSAWTGQGQPQHF. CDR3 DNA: TGCAGCGCGTGGACAGGGCAGGGTCAGCCCCAGCATTTT.

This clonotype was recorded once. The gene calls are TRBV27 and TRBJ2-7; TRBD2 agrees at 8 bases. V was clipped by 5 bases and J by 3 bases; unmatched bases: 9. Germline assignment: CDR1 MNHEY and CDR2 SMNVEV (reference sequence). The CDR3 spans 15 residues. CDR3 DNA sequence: TGTGCCAGCAGTCCCCGGACTAGCTCGGACTACGAGCAGTACTTC. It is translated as CASSPRTSSDYEQYF.

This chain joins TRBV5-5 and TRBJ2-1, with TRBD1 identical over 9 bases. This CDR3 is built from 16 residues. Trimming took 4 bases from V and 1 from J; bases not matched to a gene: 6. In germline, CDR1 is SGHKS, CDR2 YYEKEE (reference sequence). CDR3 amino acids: CASSASDRGSYNEQFF. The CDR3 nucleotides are TGTGCCAGCAGCGCTAGCGACAGGGGGTCCTACAATGAGCAGTTCTTC.

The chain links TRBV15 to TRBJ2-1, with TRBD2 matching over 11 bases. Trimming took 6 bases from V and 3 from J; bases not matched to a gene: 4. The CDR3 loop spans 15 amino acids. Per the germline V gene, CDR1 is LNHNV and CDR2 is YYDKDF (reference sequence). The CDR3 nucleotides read TGTGCCACCAGAAGTCTAGCGGGAGGCTACAATGAGCAGTTCTTC. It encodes CATRSLAGGYNEQFF.

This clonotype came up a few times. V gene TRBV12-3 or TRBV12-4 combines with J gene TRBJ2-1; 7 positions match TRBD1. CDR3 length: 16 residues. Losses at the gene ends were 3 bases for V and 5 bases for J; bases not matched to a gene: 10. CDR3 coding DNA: TGTGCCAGCAGTTTTCCAGTTGGACAGGAGAACAATGAGCAGTTCTTC. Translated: CASSFPVGQENNEQFF.

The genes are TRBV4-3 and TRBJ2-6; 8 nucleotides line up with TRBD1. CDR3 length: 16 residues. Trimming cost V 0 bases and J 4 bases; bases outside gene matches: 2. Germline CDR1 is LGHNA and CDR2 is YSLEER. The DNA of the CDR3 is TGCGCCAGCAGCCAAGACAGGGGGCTCGGGGCCAACGTCCTGACTTTC. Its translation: CASSQDRGLGANVLTF.

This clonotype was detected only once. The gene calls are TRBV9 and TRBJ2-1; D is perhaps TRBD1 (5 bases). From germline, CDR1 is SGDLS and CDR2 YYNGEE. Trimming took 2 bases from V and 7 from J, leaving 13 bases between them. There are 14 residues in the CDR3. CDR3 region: CASSVVPQGNEQFF. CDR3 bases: TGTGCCAGCAGCGTGGTTCCCCAGGGAAATGAGCAGTTCTTC.

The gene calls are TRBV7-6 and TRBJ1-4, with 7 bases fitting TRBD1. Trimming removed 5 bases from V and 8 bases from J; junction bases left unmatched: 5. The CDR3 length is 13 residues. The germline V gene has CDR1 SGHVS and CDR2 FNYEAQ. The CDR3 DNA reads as TGTGCCAGCAGCCCAGGGGGGGACGAAAAACTGTTTTTT. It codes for CASSPGGDEKLFF. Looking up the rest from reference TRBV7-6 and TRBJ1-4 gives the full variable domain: GAGVSQSPRYKVTKRGQDVALRCDPISGHVSLYWYRQALGQGPEFLTYFNYEAQQDKSGLPNDRFSAERPEGSISTLTIQRTEQRDSAMYRCASSPGGDEKLFFGSGTQLSVL.